This record covers a single T cell receptor beta chain. Its specificity is unknown. This record comes from a study of cytomegalovirus exposure and HLA in healthy donors. CDR1 and CDR2 from the germline V gene are SGDLS and YYNGEE. Trimming took 0 bases from V and 7 from J, leaving 14 bases between them. The CDR3 loop spans 15 amino acids. Study-wide points: For TCR beta chains, V- and J-gene trimming was later linked to a missense DCLRE1C variant. In a later analysis, parvovirus B19, influenza, CMV and Epstein-Barr virus appeared linked to several top co-occurrence clusters.

PCR involved 60 Vbeta and 13 Jbeta primers. The protocol was immunoSEQ multiplex PCR, while the TCRdb copy is restricted to in-frame clones and leaves out a portion. This sample has around 67,000 clones; approximately 60% occur once, and the top ten carry 3% to 3.5%. The gene calls are TRBV9 and TRBJ2-4; D not resolved. Sequencing was performed on PBMCs. The receptor was isolated from a woman in her fifties or sixties in good health and CMV-seronegative. CDR3 sequence (DNA): TGTGCCAGCAGCGTAGGATCCGGGTACTGGAACATTCAGTACTTC. Translating it yields CASSVGSGYWNIQYF. The full variable domain, completed using reference TRBV9 and TRBJ2-4, is DSGVTQTPKHLITATGQRVTLRCSPRSGDLSVYWYQQSLDQGLQFLIQYYNGEERAKGNILERFSAQQFPDLHSELNLSSLELGDSALYFCASSVGSGYWNIQYFGAGTRLSVL.